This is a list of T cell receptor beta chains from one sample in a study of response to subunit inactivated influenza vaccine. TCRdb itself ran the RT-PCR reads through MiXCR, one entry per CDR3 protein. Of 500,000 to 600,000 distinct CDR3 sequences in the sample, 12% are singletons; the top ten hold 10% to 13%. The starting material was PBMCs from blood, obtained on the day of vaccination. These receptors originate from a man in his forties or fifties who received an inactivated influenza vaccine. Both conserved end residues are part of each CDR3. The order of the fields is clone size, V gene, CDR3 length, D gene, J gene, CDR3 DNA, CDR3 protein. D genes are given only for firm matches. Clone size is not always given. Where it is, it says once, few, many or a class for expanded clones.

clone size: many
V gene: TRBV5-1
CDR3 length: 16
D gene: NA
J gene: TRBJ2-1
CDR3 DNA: TGCGCCAGCAGCCCGGGCTCGGGGGTCTCCTACAATGAGCAGTTCTTC
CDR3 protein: CASSPGSGVSYNEQFF

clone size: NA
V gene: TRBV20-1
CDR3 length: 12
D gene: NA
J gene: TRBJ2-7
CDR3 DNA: TGCAGTCCTGATAAGGACGGCTACGAGCAGTACTTC
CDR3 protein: CSPDKDGYEQYF

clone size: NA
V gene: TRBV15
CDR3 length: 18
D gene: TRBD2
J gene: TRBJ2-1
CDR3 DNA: TGTGCCACCAGCAGAGATTTCGGCCTAGCGGACTCCTACAATGAGCAGTTCTTC
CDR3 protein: CATSRDFGLADSYNEQFF

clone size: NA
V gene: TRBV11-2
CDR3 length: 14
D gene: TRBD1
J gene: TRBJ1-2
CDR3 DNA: TGTGCCAGCAGCTACGCGACAGGGGGTCGCGGCTACACCTTC
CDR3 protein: CASSYATGGRGYTF

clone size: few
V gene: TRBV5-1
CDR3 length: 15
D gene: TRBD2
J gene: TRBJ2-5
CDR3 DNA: TGCGCCAGCACCGAGACTAGCGGGGCCCAAGAGACCCAGTACTTC
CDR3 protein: CASTETSGAQETQYF

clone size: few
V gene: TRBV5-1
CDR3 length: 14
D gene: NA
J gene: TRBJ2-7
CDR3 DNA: TGCGCCAGCAGGAACGCGCCCGGATACTACGAGCAGTACTTC
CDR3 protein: CASRNAPGYYEQYF

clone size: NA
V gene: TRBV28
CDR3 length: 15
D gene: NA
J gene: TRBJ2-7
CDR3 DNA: TGTGCCAGCAGTTACGAGGGAGGCCCTATCTACGAGCAGTACTTC
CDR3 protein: CASSYEGGPIYEQYF

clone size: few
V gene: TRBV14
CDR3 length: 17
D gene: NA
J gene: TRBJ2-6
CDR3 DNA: TGTGCCAGCAGCCAAGATCGGGCCGGGTCTGGGGCCAACGTCCTGACTTTC
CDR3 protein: CASSQDRAGSGANVLTF

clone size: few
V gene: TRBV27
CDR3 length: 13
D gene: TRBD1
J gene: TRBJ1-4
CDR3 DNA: TGTGCCAGCAGAACCGACAGGGGCGGTAAACTGTTTTTT
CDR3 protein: CASRTDRGGKLFF

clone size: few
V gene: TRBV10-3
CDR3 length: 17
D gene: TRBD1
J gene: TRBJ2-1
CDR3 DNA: TGTGCCATCAGGCCTAGCTCGGGACAGGGGACCCTCAATGAGCAGTTCTTC
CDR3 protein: CAIRPSSGQGTLNEQFF

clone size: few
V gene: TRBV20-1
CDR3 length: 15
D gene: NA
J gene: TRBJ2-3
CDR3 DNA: TGCAGTGCTAGGGAGCGGGCTTTCTACCCAGATACGCAGTATTTT
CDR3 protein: CSARERAFYPDTQYF

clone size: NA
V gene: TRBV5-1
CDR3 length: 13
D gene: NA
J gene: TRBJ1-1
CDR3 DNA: TGCGCCAGCAGCTTGGGACATGGAGGGCTTGCTTTCTTT
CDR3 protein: CASSLGHGGLAFF

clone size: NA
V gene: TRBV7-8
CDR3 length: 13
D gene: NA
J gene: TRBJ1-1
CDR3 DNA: TGTGCCAGCAGCTTATCAAGATCCTCTGAAGCTTTCTTT
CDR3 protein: CASSLSRSSEAFF

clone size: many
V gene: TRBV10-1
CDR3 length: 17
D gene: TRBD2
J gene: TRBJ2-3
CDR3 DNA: TGCGCCAGCAGTGAGTGGACTAGCGGGGGGTCCGCAGATACGCAGTATTTT
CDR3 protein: CASSEWTSGGSADTQYF